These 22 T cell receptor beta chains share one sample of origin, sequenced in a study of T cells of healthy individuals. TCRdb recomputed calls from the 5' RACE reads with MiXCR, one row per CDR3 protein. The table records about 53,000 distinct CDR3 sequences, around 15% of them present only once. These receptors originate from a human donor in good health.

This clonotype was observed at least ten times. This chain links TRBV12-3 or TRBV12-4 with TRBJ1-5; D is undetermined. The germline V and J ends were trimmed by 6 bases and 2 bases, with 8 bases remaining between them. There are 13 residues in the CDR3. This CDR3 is CASSPRGNQPQHF. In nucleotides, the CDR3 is TGTGCCAGCAGCCCGCGGGGCAATCAGCCCCAGCATTTT.

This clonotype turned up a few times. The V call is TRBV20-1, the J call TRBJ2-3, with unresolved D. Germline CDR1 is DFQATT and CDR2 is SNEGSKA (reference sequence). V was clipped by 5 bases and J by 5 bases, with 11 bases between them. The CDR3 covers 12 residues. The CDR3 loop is CSARAWEDTQYF. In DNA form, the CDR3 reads TGCAGTGCTCGTGCGTGGGAAGATACGCAGTATTTT.

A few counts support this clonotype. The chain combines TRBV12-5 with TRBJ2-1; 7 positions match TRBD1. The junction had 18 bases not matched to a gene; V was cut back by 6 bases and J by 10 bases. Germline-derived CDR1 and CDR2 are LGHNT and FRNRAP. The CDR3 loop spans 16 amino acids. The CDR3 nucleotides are TGTGCTAGTGGAGAGACGACAGGGTCTCGGCGTGAAGAGCAGTTCTTC. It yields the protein CASGETTGSRREEQFF.

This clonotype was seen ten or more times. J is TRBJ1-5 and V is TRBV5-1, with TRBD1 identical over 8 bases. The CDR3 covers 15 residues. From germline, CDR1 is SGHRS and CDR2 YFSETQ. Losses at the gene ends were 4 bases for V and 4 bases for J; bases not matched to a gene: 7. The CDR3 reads CASSPTGGTNQPQHF. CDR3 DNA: TGCGCCAGCAGCCCAACAGGGGGTACGAATCAGCCCCAGCATTTT.

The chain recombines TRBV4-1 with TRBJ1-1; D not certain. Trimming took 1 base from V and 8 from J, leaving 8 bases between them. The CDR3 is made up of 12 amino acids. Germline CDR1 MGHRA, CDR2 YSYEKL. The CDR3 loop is CASSQALGEAFF. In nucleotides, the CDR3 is TGCGCCAGCAGCCAAGCGTTGGGGGAAGCTTTCTTT.

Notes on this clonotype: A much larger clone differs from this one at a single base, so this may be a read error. CDR3 sequence reads: CASSPFTWSSGANVLTF. In nucleotides, the CDR3 is TGTGCCAGCTCACCTTTTACATGGAGCTCTGGGGCCAACGTCCTGACTTTC. V usage is TRBV18 and J usage is TRBJ2-6, with unresolved D. CDR3 length: 17 amino acids. CDR1 KGHSH and CDR2 LQKENI come from the germline V gene. The V end lost 3 bases, the J end lost 0 bases, and 12 bases lay between the germline ends.

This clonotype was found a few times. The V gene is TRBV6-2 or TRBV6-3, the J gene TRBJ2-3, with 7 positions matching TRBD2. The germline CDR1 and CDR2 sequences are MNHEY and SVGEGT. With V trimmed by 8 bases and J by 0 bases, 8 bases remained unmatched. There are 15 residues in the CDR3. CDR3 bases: TGTGCCAGCGGCCAAGCGGGATCTAGCACAGATACGCAGTATTTT. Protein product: CASGQAGSSTDTQYF.

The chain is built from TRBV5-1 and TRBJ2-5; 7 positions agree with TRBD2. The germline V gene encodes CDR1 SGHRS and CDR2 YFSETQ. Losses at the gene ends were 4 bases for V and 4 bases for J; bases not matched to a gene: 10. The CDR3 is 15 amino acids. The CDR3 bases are TGCGCCAGCAGCCACTCCAATGGGGAGGGAGAGACCCAGTACTTC. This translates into CASSHSNGEGETQYF.

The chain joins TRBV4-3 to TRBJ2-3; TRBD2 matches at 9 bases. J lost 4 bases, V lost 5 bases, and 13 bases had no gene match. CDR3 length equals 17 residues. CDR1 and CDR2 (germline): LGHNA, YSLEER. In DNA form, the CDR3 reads TGCGCCAGCAGCTCCACTGCGTCCCGCGGGGGGGCAGATACGCAGTATTTT. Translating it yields CASSSTASRGGADTQYF.

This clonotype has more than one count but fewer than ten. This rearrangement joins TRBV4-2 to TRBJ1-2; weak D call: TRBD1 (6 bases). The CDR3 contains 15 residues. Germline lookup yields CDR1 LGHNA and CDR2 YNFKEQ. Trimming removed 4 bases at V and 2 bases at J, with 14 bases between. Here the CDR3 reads CASSRSRDKNYGYTF. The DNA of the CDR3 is TGTGCCAGCAGCCGGTCCCGGGACAAGAACTATGGCTACACCTTC.

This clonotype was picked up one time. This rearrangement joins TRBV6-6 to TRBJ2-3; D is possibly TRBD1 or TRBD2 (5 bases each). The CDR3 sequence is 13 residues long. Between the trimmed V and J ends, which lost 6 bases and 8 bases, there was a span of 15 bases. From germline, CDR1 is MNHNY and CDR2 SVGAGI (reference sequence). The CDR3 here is CASRQDGAGTQYF. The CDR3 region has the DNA TGTGCCAGCAGACAGGATGGGGCGGGTACGCAGTATTTT.

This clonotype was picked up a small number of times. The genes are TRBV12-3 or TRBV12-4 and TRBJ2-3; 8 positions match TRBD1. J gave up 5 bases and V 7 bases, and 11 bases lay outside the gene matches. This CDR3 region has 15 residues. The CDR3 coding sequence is TGTGCCAGCACCGTCGGGACAGGCCTGGGAGATACGCAGTATTTT. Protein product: CASTVGTGLGDTQYF.

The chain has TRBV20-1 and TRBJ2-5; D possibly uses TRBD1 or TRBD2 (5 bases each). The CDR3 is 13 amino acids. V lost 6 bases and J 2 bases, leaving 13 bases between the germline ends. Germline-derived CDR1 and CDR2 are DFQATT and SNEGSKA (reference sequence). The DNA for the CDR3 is TGCAGTGCGATAAAGGGACCGCAAGAGACCCAGTACTTC. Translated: CSAIKGPQETQYF.

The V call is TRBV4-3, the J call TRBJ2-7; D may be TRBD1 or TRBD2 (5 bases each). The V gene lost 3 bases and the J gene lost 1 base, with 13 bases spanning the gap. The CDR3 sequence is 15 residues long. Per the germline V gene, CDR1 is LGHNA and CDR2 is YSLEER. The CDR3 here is CASSQYRDGSYEQYF. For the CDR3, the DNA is TGCGCCAGCAGCCAGTACCGGGACGGATCCTACGAGCAGTACTTC.

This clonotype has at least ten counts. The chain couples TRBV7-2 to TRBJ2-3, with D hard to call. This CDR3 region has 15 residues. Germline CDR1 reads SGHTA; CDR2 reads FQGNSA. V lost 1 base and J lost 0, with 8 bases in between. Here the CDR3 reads CASSLVRPSTDTQYF. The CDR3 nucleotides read TGTGCCAGCAGCTTAGTAAGGCCGAGCACAGATACGCAGTATTTT. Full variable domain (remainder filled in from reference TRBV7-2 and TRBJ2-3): GAGVSQSPSNKVTEKGKDVELRCDPISGHTALYWYRQSLGQGLEFLIYFQGNSAPDKSGLPSDRFSAERTGGSVSTLTIQRTQQEDSAVYLCASSLVRPSTDTQYFGPGTRLTVL.

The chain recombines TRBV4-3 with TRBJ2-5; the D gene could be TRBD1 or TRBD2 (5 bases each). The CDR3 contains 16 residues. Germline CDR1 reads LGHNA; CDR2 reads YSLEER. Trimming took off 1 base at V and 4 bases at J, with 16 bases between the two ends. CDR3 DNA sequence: TGCGCCAGCAGCCAAGTAGTGGGAAGTGGGGGAGAGACCCAGTACTTC. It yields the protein CASSQVVGSGGETQYF.

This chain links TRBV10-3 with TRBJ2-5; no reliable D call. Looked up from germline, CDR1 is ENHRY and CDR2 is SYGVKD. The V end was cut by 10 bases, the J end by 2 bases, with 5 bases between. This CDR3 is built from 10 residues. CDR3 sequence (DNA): TGTGCCACCGGACAAGAGACCCAGTACTTC. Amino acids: CATGQETQYF.

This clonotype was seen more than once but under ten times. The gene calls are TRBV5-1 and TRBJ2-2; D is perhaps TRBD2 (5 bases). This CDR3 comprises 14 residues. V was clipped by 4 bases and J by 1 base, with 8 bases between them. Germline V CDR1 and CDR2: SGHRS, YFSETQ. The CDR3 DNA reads TGCGCCAGCAGCCGGACTCAGAACACCGGGGAGCTGTTTTTT. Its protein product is CASSRTQNTGELFF.

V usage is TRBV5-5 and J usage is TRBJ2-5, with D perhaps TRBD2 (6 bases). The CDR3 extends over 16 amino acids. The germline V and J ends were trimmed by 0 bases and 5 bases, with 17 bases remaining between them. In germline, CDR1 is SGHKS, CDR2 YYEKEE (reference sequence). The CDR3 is CASSLDPGDLGETQYF. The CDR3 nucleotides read TGTGCCAGCAGCTTGGATCCGGGGGATTTAGGGGAGACCCAGTACTTC.

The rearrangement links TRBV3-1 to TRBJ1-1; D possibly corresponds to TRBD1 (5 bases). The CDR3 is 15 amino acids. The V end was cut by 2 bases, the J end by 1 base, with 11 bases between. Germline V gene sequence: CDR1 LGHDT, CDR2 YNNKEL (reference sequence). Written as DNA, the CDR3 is TGTGCCAGCAGCCAAACGGAGACAGCGAACACTGAAGCTTTCTTT. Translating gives CASSQTETANTEAFF.

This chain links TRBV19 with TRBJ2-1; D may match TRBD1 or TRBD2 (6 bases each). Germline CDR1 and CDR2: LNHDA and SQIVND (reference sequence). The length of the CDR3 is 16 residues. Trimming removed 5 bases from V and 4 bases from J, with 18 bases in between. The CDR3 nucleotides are TGTGCCAGTAGTCGGGGGCTAGCCGGGATTTACAATGAGCAGTTCTTC. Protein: CASSRGLAGIYNEQFF.

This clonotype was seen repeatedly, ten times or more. CDR3 region: CSVYGLAGGEWQETQYF. The CDR3 region has the DNA TGCAGCGTTTACGGACTAGCGGGAGGGGAGTGGCAAGAGACCCAGTACTTC. The V call is TRBV29-1, the J call TRBJ2-5; 15 bases fit TRBD2. CDR3 length equals 17 residues. Germline V gene data show CDR1 as SQVTM and CDR2 as ANQGSEA. Trimming at V came to 5 bases and at J to 2 bases, leaving 9 bases not matched to a gene.